These T cell receptor beta chains were read from a single sample in a study of T-cell memory formation after mild COVID-19. One entry per CDR3 protein, called by TCRdb with MiXCR from the 5' RACE reads. There are 150,000 or so distinct CDR3 sequences in the sample; more than 9% occur only once, and roughly 3.8% lies in the top ten. Sequenced material: PBMCs or a T cell subset sorted from them (not recorded which). The receptor source for this set is a man in his late teens or twenties who had mild COVID-19 (a few samples of this study predate the infection). Cell type and time point are not known. CDR3s include the opening cysteine and the closing phenylalanine or tryptophan. D genes are given only for firm matches. The size entry is marked missing in some rows and otherwise reads once, few, many or a size class.

j_call d_call cdr3_length clone_size v_call cdr3_aa cdr3_nt
TRBJ2-3 NA 16 few TRBV29-1 CSVWNRERASTDTQYF TGCAGCGTCTGGAACAGGGAGAGGGCTAGCACAGATACGCAGTATTTT
TRBJ2-1 TRBD2 15 few TRBV12-3/TRBV12-4 CASRGHPWTSDEQFF TGTGCCAGCAGGGGACACCCTTGGACTAGCGATGAGCAGTTCTTC
TRBJ1-2 NA 15 few TRBV18 CASSPTPGGLGGYTF TGTGCCAGCTCACCTACTCCAGGCGGACTGGGGGGCTACACCTTC
TRBJ2-5 NA 15 NA TRBV5-1 CASSPSTGYQETQYF TGCGCCAGCAGCCCCTCTACAGGGTACCAAGAGACCCAGTACTTC
TRBJ2-1 NA 11 few TRBV28 CASRGYNEQFF TGTGCCAGCAGAGGATACAATGAGCAGTTCTTC
TRBJ1-2 NA 14 few TRBV4-1 CASSEPGRFYGYTF TGCGCCAGCAGCGAGCCGGGACGTTTCTATGGCTACACCTTC
TRBJ1-2 NA 13 NA TRBV20-1 CSAPGRWANGYTF TGCAGCGCCCCCGGGCGCTGGGCGAATGGCTACACCTTC
TRBJ2-5 TRBD2 13 NA TRBV12-3/TRBV12-4 CASSGTSAETQYF TGTGCCAGCAGTGGCACTAGCGCAGAGACCCAGTACTTC
TRBJ2-1 TRBD1 14 NA TRBV10-3 CAIRELGTGSEQFF TGTGCCATCAGAGAGCTTGGGACAGGGAGTGAGCAGTTCTTC
TRBJ1-2 NA 16 NA TRBV20-1 CSVPSRPGLANYGYTF TGCAGTGTTCCCTCAAGGCCGGGCTTAGCTAACTATGGCTACACCTTC
TRBJ2-5 NA 13 few TRBV7-2 CASSLGYGETQYF TGTGCCAGCAGCCTGGGTTACGGCGAGACCCAGTACTTC
TRBJ2-7 TRBD1 15 many TRBV20-1 CSATKAGTGGYEQYF TGCAGTGCTACCAAGGCAGGGACAGGGGGTTACGAGCAGTACTTC
TRBJ2-5 TRBD1 15 few TRBV6-2/TRBV6-3 CASSYADRVVETQYF TGTGCCAGCAGTTACGCCGACAGGGTGGTAGAGACCCAGTACTTC
TRBJ1-5 TRBD1 14 NA TRBV11-2 CASSRDRGDQPQHF TGTGCCAGCAGCCGGGACAGGGGGGATCAGCCCCAGCATTTT
TRBJ1-5 NA 13 NA TRBV9 CASSVELNQPQHF TGTGCCAGCAGCGTAGAGTTGAATCAGCCCCAGCATTTT
TRBJ1-5 NA 14 many TRBV10-2 CASSDSHSNQPQHF TGCGCCAGCAGTGACAGTCATAGCAATCAGCCCCAGCATTTT
TRBJ2-5 NA 20 NA TRBV5-1 CASSLGLQGRTTGHYVTQYF TGCGCCAGCAGCTTGGGTCTTCAAGGGCGGACAACCGGTCATTATGTGACCCAGTACTTC
TRBJ2-3 NA 16 few TRBV4-3 CASSHGGATNTDTQYF TGCGCCAGCAGCCACGGGGGCGCCACAAACACAGATACGCAGTATTTT
TRBJ1-2 NA 13 few TRBV7-2 CATSPGPTRGYTF TGTGCCACCAGTCCCGGACCAACACGAGGCTACACCTTC
TRBJ2-3 NA 14 few TRBV3-1 CASSQDVAADTQYF TGTGCCAGCAGCCAAGATGTAGCGGCAGATACGCAGTATTTT
TRBJ2-2 NA 13 many TRBV2 CASSLHRTGELFF TGTGCCAGCAGTCTTCACAGAACCGGGGAGCTGTTTTTT
TRBJ2-7 NA 14 many TRBV21-1 CASRGRPSSYEQYF TGTGCCAGTAGAGGGAGACCCAGCTCCTACGAGCAGTACTTC
TRBJ1-1 NA 13 NA TRBV5-6 CASSLDTGTEAFF TGTGCCAGCAGCTTGGACACCGGCACTGAAGCTTTCTTT
TRBJ2-3 NA 14 NA TRBV29-1 CSVYIGVDTDTQYF TGCAGCGTTTATATAGGGGTGGACACAGATACGCAGTATTTT
TRBJ2-1 NA 12 few TRBV7-2 CASRDDRTEQFF TGTGCCAGCAGGGATGACAGGACTGAGCAGTTCTTC
TRBJ1-1 TRBD1 14 NA TRBV11-2 CASSFDRVDTEAFF TGTGCCAGCAGCTTCGACAGGGTGGACACTGAAGCTTTCTTT
TRBJ2-7 NA 12 NA TRBV19 CASSSGYYEQYF TGTGCCAGTAGTTCGGGATACTACGAGCAGTACTTC
TRBJ1-4 NA 16 NA TRBV7-2 CASSLGGGRANEKLFF TGTGCCAGCAGCTTAGGGGGTGGACGGGCGAATGAAAAACTGTTTTTT
TRBJ2-3 NA 15 few TRBV4-3 CASSQQPGWADTQYF TGCGCCAGCAGCCAACAACCAGGGTGGGCAGATACGCAGTATTTT
TRBJ1-1 TRBD1 11 few TRBV12-3/TRBV12-4 CASNLQGTAFF TGTGCCAGCAATCTACAGGGGACGGCTTTCTTT
TRBJ1-1 TRBD1 14 many TRBV5-1 CASSSGTEGTEAFF TGCGCCAGCAGCTCCGGGACAGAGGGGACTGAAGCTTTCTTT
TRBJ2-3 NA 13 few TRBV5-6 CASSPLPTDTQYF TGTGCCAGCAGCCCCCTACCCACAGATACGCAGTATTTT
TRBJ1-1 NA 14 few TRBV20-1 CSARQHRLNTEAFF TGCAGTGCTCGACAGCATCGGTTGAACACTGAAGCTTTCTTT
TRBJ2-3 TRBD1 15 NA TRBV15 CATRWTGGAIDTQYF TGTGCCACCAGGTGGACAGGGGGCGCGATAGATACGCAGTATTTT
TRBJ2-3 TRBD2 17 few TRBV18 CASLGLAGISSTDTQYF TGTGCCAGCCTGGGCCTAGCGGGGATTTCTAGCACAGATACGCAGTATTTT
TRBJ2-5 TRBD1 16 few TRBV4-3 CASSQDILGGRETQYF TGCGCCAGCAGCCAAGATATCTTAGGGGGCCGGGAGACCCAGTACTTC
TRBJ1-1 NA 11 many TRBV12-3/TRBV12-4 CASSTESRAFF TGTGCCAGCAGTACGGAGAGCCGAGCTTTCTTT
TRBJ1-3 NA 15 many TRBV9 CASSVAPSSGNTIYF TGTGCCAGCAGCGTAGCCCCAAGCTCTGGAAACACCATATATTTT